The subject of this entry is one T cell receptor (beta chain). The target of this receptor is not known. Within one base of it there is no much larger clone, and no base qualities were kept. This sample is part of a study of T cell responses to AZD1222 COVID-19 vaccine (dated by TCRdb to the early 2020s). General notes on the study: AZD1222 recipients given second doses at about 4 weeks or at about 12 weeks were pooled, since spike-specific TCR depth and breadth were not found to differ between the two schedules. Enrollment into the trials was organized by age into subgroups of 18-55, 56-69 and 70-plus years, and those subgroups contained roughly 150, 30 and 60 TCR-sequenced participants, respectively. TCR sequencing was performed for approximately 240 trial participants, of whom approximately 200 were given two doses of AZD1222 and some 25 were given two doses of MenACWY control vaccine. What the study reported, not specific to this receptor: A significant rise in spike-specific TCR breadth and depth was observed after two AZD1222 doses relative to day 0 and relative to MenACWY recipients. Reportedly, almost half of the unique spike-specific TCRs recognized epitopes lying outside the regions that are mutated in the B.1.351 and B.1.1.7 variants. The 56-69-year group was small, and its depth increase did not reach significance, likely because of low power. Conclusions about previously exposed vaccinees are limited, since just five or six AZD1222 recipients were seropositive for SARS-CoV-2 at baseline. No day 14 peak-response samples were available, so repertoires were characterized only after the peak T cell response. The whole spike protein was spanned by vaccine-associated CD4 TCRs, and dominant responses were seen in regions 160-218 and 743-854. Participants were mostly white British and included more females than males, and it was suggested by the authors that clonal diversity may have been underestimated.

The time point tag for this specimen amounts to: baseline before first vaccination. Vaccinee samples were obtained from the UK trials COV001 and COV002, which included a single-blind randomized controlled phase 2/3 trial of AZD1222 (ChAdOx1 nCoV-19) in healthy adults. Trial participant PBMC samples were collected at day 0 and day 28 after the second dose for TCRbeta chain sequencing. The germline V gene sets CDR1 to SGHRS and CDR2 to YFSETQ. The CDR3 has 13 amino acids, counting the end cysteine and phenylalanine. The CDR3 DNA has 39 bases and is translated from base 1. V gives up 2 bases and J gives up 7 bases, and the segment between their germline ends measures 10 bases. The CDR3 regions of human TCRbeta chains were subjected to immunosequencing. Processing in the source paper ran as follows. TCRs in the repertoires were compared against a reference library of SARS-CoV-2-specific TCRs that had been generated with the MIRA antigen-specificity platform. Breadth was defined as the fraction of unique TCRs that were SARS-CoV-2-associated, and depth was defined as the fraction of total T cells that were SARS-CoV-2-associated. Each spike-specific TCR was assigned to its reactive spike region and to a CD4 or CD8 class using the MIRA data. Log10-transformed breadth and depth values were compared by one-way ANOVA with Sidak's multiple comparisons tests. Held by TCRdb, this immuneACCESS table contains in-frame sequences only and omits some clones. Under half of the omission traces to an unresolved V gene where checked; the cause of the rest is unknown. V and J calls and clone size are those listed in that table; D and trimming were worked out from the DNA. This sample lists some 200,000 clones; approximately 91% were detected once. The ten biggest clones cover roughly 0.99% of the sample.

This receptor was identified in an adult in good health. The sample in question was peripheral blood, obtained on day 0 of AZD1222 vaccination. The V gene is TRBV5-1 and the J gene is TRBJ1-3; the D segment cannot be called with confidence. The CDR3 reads CASSFAVGNTIYF. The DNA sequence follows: TGCGCCAGCAGCTTTGCGGTCGGTAACACCATATATTTT.